These 4 T cell receptor beta chains were all obtained from the same sample, sequenced in a study of blood T cell repertoires in COVID-19 (dated by TCRdb to between 2020 and 2021). The library was prepared using the immunoSEQ multiplex PCR assay. TCRdb took this table from immuneACCESS and kept in-frame rearrangements with V and J called. Such tables lack part of the clones; where checked against another copy, unresolved V genes explain under half of the gap, and the rest is unexplained. The sample has 120,000 or so clones on record, around three quarters of them singletons. Around 6.6% of the sample belongs to the ten largest clones. The sample was peripheral blood. These receptors were taken from a man aged 65 to 85 with acute or convalescent COVID-19.

The chain carries TRBV27 and TRBJ1-2; TRBD1 matches 8 bases. The J segment lost 3 bases and the V segment lost 1 base, leaving 13 bases of the junction unmatched. The germline CDR1 and CDR2 sequences are MNHEY and SMNVEV (reference sequence). CDR3 length: 18 amino acids. DNA of the CDR3: TGTGCCAGCAGTTTATGGCCCCCCCCAGGGGGCAAAGACTATGGCTACACCTTC. Translated, it gives CASSLWPPPGGKDYGYTF.

The CDR3 reads CSVDRQRRGYTF. The CDR3 DNA reads as TGCAGCGTTGATCGACAGCGACGGGGCTACACCTTC. V usage is TRBV29-1 and J usage is TRBJ1-2, with D perhaps matching TRBD1 (5 bases). CDR1 is SQVTM, CDR2 ANQGSEA, per germline. The CDR3 has 12 amino acids. The ends were cut back, 3 bases at V and 8 bases at J, with 13 bases in the middle.

The chain employs TRBV3-1 (or the pseudogene TRBV3-2) and TRBJ1-3, with a tentative D call TRBD1 (5 bases). The CDR3 consists of 16 residues. Germline loops: CDR1 LGHDT, CDR2 YNNKEL (reference sequence). V dropped 1 base and J dropped 4 bases, with 14 bases sitting between them. Written as DNA, the CDR3 is TGTGCCAGCAGCCAAGGACAGTGGGGCCCAGGAAACACCATATATTTT. This encodes CASSQGQWGPGNTIYF.

J is TRBJ2-2 and V is TRBV2, with D possibly matching TRBD1 (5 bases). Trimming took off 7 bases at V and 4 bases at J, with 10 bases between the two ends. The V gene's germline CDR1 is SNHLY and CDR2 FYNNEI. The CDR3 spans 13 residues. In DNA, the CDR3 is TGTGCCAGCAAGACCCAGGGCACCGGGGAGCTGTTTTTT. Translation gives CASKTQGTGELFF.